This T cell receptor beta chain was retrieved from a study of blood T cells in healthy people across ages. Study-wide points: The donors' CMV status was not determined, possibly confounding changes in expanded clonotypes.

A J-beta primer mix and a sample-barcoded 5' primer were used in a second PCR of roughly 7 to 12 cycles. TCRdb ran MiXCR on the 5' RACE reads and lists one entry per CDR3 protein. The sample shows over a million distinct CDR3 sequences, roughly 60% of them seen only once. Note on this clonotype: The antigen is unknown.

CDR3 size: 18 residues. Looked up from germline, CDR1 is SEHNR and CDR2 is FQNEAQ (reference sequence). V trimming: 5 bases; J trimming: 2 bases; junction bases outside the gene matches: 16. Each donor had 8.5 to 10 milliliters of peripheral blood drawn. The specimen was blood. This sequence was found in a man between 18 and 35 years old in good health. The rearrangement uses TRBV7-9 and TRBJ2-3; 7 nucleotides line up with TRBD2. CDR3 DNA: TGTGCCAGCAGCCAAATAACCGACGGGACTACACACACAGATACGCAGTATTTT. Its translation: CASSQITDGTTHTDTQYF.